The clone carrying this T cell receptor (beta chain) was recorded a few times. Its antigen remains unknown. The germline V gene has CDR1 MDHEN and CDR2 SYDVKM. The CDR3 totals 12 residues. This entry belongs to a study of shared clonotypes between healthy human individuals. TCRdb's table, derived via immunoSEQ multiplex PCR, lists solely in-frame clones and lacks some. The sample consists of about 520,000 clones, roughly 80% of them appearing once. Study-wide points: Genetic and exposure-history diversity was limited by the few donors.

The chain employs TRBV28 and TRBJ2-5; the D gene could be TRBD1 or TRBD2 (5 bases each). The better agreement between TRBJ2-7 and the DNA end casts doubt on the J call. The sample taken for sequencing was PBMCs. The sequence came from a woman aged 40 to 50 in good health. Some clones in this sample may be carry-over from other donors' samples. In DNA, the CDR3 is TGTGCCAGCAGTCCCTGGGGGTACGAGCAGTACTTC. Translating gives CASSPWGYEQYF.